What follows are 21 T cell receptor beta chains derived from one specimen sequenced in a study of shared T cell receptors in the human thymus. Assay: immunoSEQ multiplex PCR; the TCRdb copy retains only in-frame clones and omits some. The table includes hundreds of thousands of clones, roughly 74% detected once. These data were also reused for a study on human thymus T cells.

The sequencing input was thymocytes. These receptors came from a boy in the first two years of life with a congenital heart defect.

This clone was detected only once. The chain is built from TRBV14 and TRBJ1-2; D unclear. This CDR3 is built from 14 residues. In germline, CDR1 is SGHDN, CDR2 FVKESK. The V end lost 0 bases, the J end lost 5 bases, and 10 bases lay between the germline ends. CDR3 DNA sequence: TGTGCCAGCAGCCAAGATTTCAGTGGTTATGGCTACACCTTC. Amino acid sequence: CASSQDFSGYGYTF.

The chain joins TRBV27 to TRBJ1-5; D is undetermined. The V gene's germline CDR1 is MNHEY and CDR2 SMNVEV (reference sequence). The CDR3 is made up of 15 amino acids. The germline V and J ends were trimmed by 5 bases and 3 bases, with 14 bases remaining between them. CDR3 region: CASSPDTTDNQPQHF. As DNA, the CDR3 is TGTGCCAGCAGTCCTGACACGACGGACAATCAGCCCCAGCATTTT.

The chain recombines TRBV4-3 with TRBJ2-3; a weak D match, TRBD2 (5 bases). V was shortened by 4 bases and J by 10 bases, with 18 bases between the two germline ends. There are 14 residues in the CDR3. CDR1 and CDR2 from the germline V gene are LGHNA and YSLEER. CDR3 sequence reads: CASSPQEDGRPQYF. The CDR3 coding sequence is TGCGCCAGCAGCCCCCAGGAGGACGGCCGACCGCAGTATTTT.

This clone was observed a single time. The chain is built from TRBV19 and TRBJ2-7; 8 positions match TRBD2. The V gene's germline CDR1 is LNHDA and CDR2 SQIVND (reference sequence). CDR3 length equals 14 residues. The J segment lost 5 bases and the V segment lost 3 bases, leaving 6 bases of the junction unmatched. The CDR3 is CASSMRAGVNEQYF. DNA for the CDR3: TGTGCCAGTAGTATGAGAGCGGGAGTCAACGAGCAGTACTTC.

This chain uses TRBV25-1 with TRBJ1-4; 7 nucleotides match TRBD1. Germline loops: CDR1 MGHDK, CDR2 SYGVNS. J was trimmed by 7 bases and V by 8 bases; bases with no gene match: 7. This CDR3 spans 13 amino acids. Here the CDR3 DNA reads TGTGCCAGCGCAGACGAGGGGGCTGAAAAACTGTTTTTT. Residues: CASADEGAEKLFF.

This chain joins TRBV5-4 and TRBJ2-4, with 9 bases aligning to TRBD2. With 1 base clipped from V and 1 base from J, the junction kept 6 bases outside the gene matches. Germline CDR1 SGHNT, CDR2 YYREEE (reference sequence). CDR3 length: 17 amino acids. CDR3 protein: CASSLLLREGAKNIQYF. CDR3 nucleotide sequence: TGTGCCAGCAGCTTGTTATTGCGGGAGGGGGCCAAAAACATTCAGTACTTC.

The chain is built from TRBV14 and TRBJ2-7; D not certain. Germline V gene sequence: CDR1 SGHDN, CDR2 FVKESK. The CDR3 is 15 residues long. V lost 4 bases and J lost 0, with 13 bases in between. In DNA form, the CDR3 reads TGTGCCAGCAGCCTAAACGTGCTTAGCTCCTACGAGCAGTACTTC. This codes for CASSLNVLSSYEQYF.

The genes are TRBV28 and TRBJ2-1; 8 nucleotides line up with TRBD2. CDR1 is MDHEN, CDR2 SYDVKM, per germline. The J segment lost 7 bases and the V segment lost 6 bases, leaving 20 bases of the junction unmatched. The CDR3 has 18 residues. The CDR3 coding sequence is TGTGCCAGCAGCCTCGCTATCCCCGAGGAGCGGGAGTGGAATGAGCAGTTCTTC. It is translated as CASSLAIPEEREWNEQFF.

The CDR3 bases are TGTGCCAGTTCGGGACAGGGAGACTATGGCTACACCTTC. It yields the protein CASSGQGDYGYTF. This rearrangement joins TRBV7-9 to TRBJ1-2, with TRBD1 identical over 9 bases. The V and J ends lost 9 bases and 3 bases, in that order; junction bases with no gene match: 5. Germline CDR1 SEHNR, CDR2 FQNEAQ (reference sequence). The CDR3 has 13 residues.

This clone was counted a single time. The gene calls are TRBV27 and TRBJ1-2; 7 nucleotides align to TRBD1. The CDR3 has 13 residues. Per germline, CDR1 MNHEY and CDR2 SMNVEV (reference sequence). V was pared by 6 bases and J by 0 bases, with 1 base of the junction left unmatched. This CDR3 reads CASRQGANYGYTF. CDR3 DNA sequence: TGTGCCAGCAGGCAGGGGGCTAACTATGGCTACACCTTC.

The rearrangement links TRBV7-3 to TRBJ2-2; possibly TRBD2 for D (6 bases). Looked up from germline, CDR1 is SGHTA and CDR2 is FQGTGA. This CDR3 has 20 amino acids. V was pared by 2 bases and J by 3 bases, with 25 bases between. Here the CDR3 DNA reads TGTGCCAGCAGCTTAGATGGGACGGGGGTATTCGCAGCGGACACCGGGGAGCTGTTTTTT. Protein product: CASSLDGTGVFAADTGELFF.

This rearrangement joins TRBV6-5 to TRBJ2-7; D is unclear. V lost 2 bases to trimming and J lost 0 bases, with 11 bases between them. Germline V gives CDR1 MNHEY, CDR2 SVGAGI. This CDR3 is built from 15 residues. The CDR3 DNA sequence: TGTGCCAGCAGTTACGTCAGTGGTGACTCCTACGAGCAGTACTTC. This translates into CASSYVSGDSYEQYF.

V usage is TRBV18 and J usage is TRBJ2-1, with 8 positions matching TRBD2. The CDR3 spans 14 residues. Looked up from germline, CDR1 is KGHSH and CDR2 is LQKENI. V lost 5 bases and J lost 5; bases outside the gene matches: 5. The CDR3 is CASSATGLDNEQFF. The CDR3 DNA follows: TGTGCCAGCTCAGCCACGGGACTAGACAATGAGCAGTTCTTC.

The chain uses TRBV25-1 and TRBJ1-2; TRBD1 might be the D (5 bases). This CDR3 is 14 amino acids long. The V gene's germline CDR1 is MGHDK and CDR2 SYGVNS. V lost 1 base and J lost 7, with 13 bases in between. This CDR3 reads CASSELAGISGYTF. The CDR3 DNA sequence: TGTGCCAGCAGTGAATTAGCAGGGATTAGTGGCTACACCTTC.

This clone was detected a few times. The chain employs TRBV18 and TRBJ1-2; the match to TRBD1 covers 9 bases. Unmatched junction bases numbered 5, after V lost 3 bases and J lost 3 bases. Germline values: CDR1 KGHSH, CDR2 LQKENI. This CDR3 is 15 amino acids long. CDR3 residues: CASSPDRGGHYGYTF. For the CDR3, the DNA is TGTGCCAGCTCACCGGACAGGGGCGGACACTATGGCTACACCTTC.

This rearrangement joins TRBV14 to TRBJ1-4; D is uncertain. The CDR3 has 15 amino acids. The V end lost 4 bases, the J end lost 5 bases, and 14 bases lay between the germline ends. Germline V lookup: CDR1 SGHDN, CDR2 FVKESK. The CDR3 nucleotides are TGTGCCAGCAGCCCATACACGGAACTAAATGAAAAACTGTTTTTT. Translation: CASSPYTELNEKLFF.

This rearrangement joins TRBV29-1 to TRBJ2-6; 8 bases are shared with TRBD1. From germline, CDR1 is SQVTM and CDR2 ANQGSEA. The CDR3 sequence is 19 residues long. V shed 4 bases and J 0 bases; nucleotides not matched to a gene: 14. As DNA, the CDR3 is TGCAGCGTTGGGTGGGGACAGGTGCCGCCAAACTCTGGGGCCAACGTCCTGACTTTC. Its translation: CSVGWGQVPPNSGANVLTF.

The chain couples TRBV28 to TRBJ1-1; 11 nucleotides match TRBD1. The CDR3 totals 16 residues. Germline assignment: CDR1 MDHEN and CDR2 SYDVKM. V lost 6 bases, J lost 1 base, and 7 bases stayed unmatched. The DNA for the CDR3 is TGTGCCAGCAGGATTCGGGGACAGGGGGAGAACACTGAAGCTTTCTTT. Translating it yields CASRIRGQGENTEAFF.

This rearrangement joins TRBV5-1 to TRBJ2-2; TRBD2 agrees at 7 bases. Trimming at V came to 2 bases and at J to 4 bases, leaving 8 bases not matched to a gene. The germline V gene encodes CDR1 SGHRS and CDR2 YFSETQ. The CDR3 runs 16 residues. CDR3 DNA: TGCGCCAGCAGCTTATGGTTAGCGGGTTGCACCGGGGAGCTGTTTTTT. This encodes CASSLWLAGCTGELFF.

This clone was detected a few times. The chain combines TRBV5-4 with TRBJ2-7; 9 bases are shared with TRBD2. Trimming removed 5 bases from V and 0 bases from J; junction bases left unmatched: 12. The CDR3 is 17 residues long. Per germline, CDR1 SGHNT and CDR2 YYREEE (reference sequence). Here the CDR3 reads CASSKRTGTSHSYEQYF. CDR3 DNA: TGTGCCAGCAGTAAGAGAACCGGGACTAGCCACTCCTACGAGCAGTACTTC.

V usage is TRBV6-5 and J usage is TRBJ2-5; 7 bases fit TRBD2. Germline-derived CDR1 and CDR2 are MNHEY and SVGAGI. The V gene end was trimmed by 2 bases and the J gene end by 3 bases; junction bases not matched to a gene: 6. This CDR3 region has 15 residues. CDR3 loop: CASSYGPSGEETQYF. In DNA form, the CDR3 reads TGTGCCAGCAGTTACGGCCCTAGCGGAGAAGAGACCCAGTACTTC.